Here is one T cell receptor (beta chain) with its context. Its antigen is undetermined. These data belong to a study of vaccination and CD4 T cells after COVID-19. Looking at the study overall: Convalescent persons amounted to six males plus four females, two of whom were Hispanic.

Germline lookup yields CDR1 MDHEN and CDR2 SYDVKM. The V segment lost 5 bases and the J segment 3 bases; nucleotides outside the gene matches: 9. CDR3 size: 16 residues. CD4+ T cells that had been cultured provided DNA sequenced with the Oncomine TCR Beta short-read assay. TCRdb processed the PCR reads anew with MiXCR; each CDR3 protein has one entry. Of a few thousand distinct CDR3 sequences in the sample, 35% to 40% were seen once. As for treatment: roughly nine-day PBMC culture with coronavirus spike peptide pools or control peptides (ViraFEST assay). Researchers reported culturing 2 million or so PBMCs per well with roughly 10 IU/ml IL-2 and about 9.3 ug/ml peptide pools.

The chain joins TRBV28 to TRBJ2-2; TRBD1 matches at 7 bases. This receptor was identified in a human donor who had recovered from COVID-19. The sample here was CD4+ T cells from blood, cultured in vitro, taken after SARS-CoV-2 vaccination. The CDR3, as DNA: TGTGCCAGCAGTACTACAGGGGACGGCGACACCGGGGAGCTGTTTTTT. Translating it yields CASSTTGDGDTGELFF.